This T cell receptor beta chain stems from a study of T-cell reconstitution after alpha-beta-depleted transplantation in children. This clonotype turned up a few times. Preparation of the TCRbeta library used unique molecular identifiers. TCRdb re-analysed the PCR reads in MiXCR, keeping a single row per CDR3 protein. The sample carries around 400,000 distinct CDR3 sequences, roughly 20% recorded once. V lost 8 bases and J 4 bases, leaving 17 bases between the germline ends. The length of the CDR3 is 14 residues. The TCR was taken from a human donor who donated a stem cell graft to a child with acute myeloid leukemia. V and J are TRBV12-3 or TRBV12-4 and TRBJ1-1; D is possibly TRBD1 (6 bases). This specimen consisted of PBMCs from the stem cell graft donor, obtained from the stem cell graft. The DNA of the CDR3 is TGTGCCAGCGGGATACACAGGGAGGTCACTGAAGCTTTCTTT. Amino acids: CASGIHREVTEAFF.